This T cell receptor beta chain was identified during a study of response to subunit inactivated influenza vaccine. General study points: T cells newly recruited by each seasonal influenza vaccination are few, the authors suggested.

This clonotype was detected ten times or more. The antigen is undetermined. Using its own MiXCR run on the RT-PCR reads, TCRdb lists one record per CDR3 protein. This table has about 520,000 distinct CDR3 sequences, 6% to 9% appearing once. Germline CDR1 is MNHEY and CDR2 is SVGEGT. The CDR3 is made up of 12 amino acids. Trimming took 7 bases from V and 5 from J; bases not matched to a gene: 4. The source of this sequence is a man aged 50-75 years who received an inactivated influenza vaccine. Sequenced material: PBMCs from blood, taken about 24 months after vaccination. The chain carries TRBV6-2 or TRBV6-3 and TRBJ1-1, with 7 bases that match TRBD1. As DNA, the CDR3 is TGTGCCAGCAAGGGGGCGATGACTGAAGCTTTCTTT. Translated, it gives CASKGAMTEAFF.